These 17 T cell receptor beta chains were all obtained from the same sample, sequenced in a study of blood T cell repertoires in COVID-19. Assay used: immunoSEQ multiplex PCR; TCRdb lists only in-frame clones, some missing. This sample carries tens of thousands of clones, 87% of them seen once, and the ten largest clones take under 5%. The sequencing sample was made of peripheral blood. All receptors come from a man aged 60 to 69 with COVID-19, enrolled during active disease.

The rearrangement joins TRBV10-3 to TRBJ1-1, with D possibly matching TRBD1 (5 bases). CDR1 and CDR2 (germline): ENHRY, SYGVKD. V lost 6 bases, J lost 6 bases, and 8 bases lay in between. The length of the CDR3 is 11 residues. CDR3 region: CAISQGPEAFF. The CDR3 nucleotides are TGTGCCATCAGCCAGGGCCCTGAAGCTTTCTTT.

This chain joins TRBV7-8 and TRBJ2-7; 7 nucleotides agree with TRBD1. The length of the CDR3 is 14 residues. Germline assignment: CDR1 SGHVS and CDR2 FQNEAQ. V lost 4 bases, J lost 4 bases, and 7 bases stayed unmatched. CDR3 amino acids: CASSWGTDTYEQYF. The CDR3 coding sequence is TGTGCCAGCAGCTGGGGGACAGACACTTACGAGCAGTACTTC.

The chain recombines TRBV5-1 with TRBJ2-5; 8 nucleotides align to TRBD1. The CDR3 runs to 15 residues. The V gene's germline CDR1 is SGHRS and CDR2 YFSETQ. With 4 bases clipped from V and 2 bases from J, the junction kept 7 bases outside the gene matches. Here the CDR3 DNA reads TGCGCCAGCAGCCGGCAGACAGGGGTGCAAGAGACCCAGTACTTC. Its protein product is CASSRQTGVQETQYF. Together with reference TRBV5-1 and TRBJ2-5, the CDR3 gives the full variable domain: KAGVTQTPRYLIKTRGQQVTLSCSPISGHRSVSWYQQTPGQGLQFLFEYFSETQRNKGNFPGRFSGRQFSNSRSEMNVSTLELGDSALYLCASSRQTGVQETQYFGPGTRLLVL.

The chain has TRBV19 and TRBJ1-5; the match to TRBD1 covers 9 bases. The CDR3 runs 15 residues. Germline V gives CDR1 LNHDA, CDR2 SQIVND (reference sequence). Trimming cost V 9 bases and J 5 bases; bases outside gene matches: 11. The CDR3 spells CASKAGTGQDQPQHF. The CDR3 DNA reads as TGTGCCAGCAAGGCCGGGACAGGGCAAGATCAGCCCCAGCATTTT.

The chain couples TRBV6-1 to TRBJ1-2; the D is unclear. The CDR3 loop spans 15 amino acids. The germline CDR1 and CDR2 sequences are MNHNS and SASEGT. Trimming took 2 bases from V and 4 from J, leaving 14 bases between them. CDR3 nucleotide sequence: TGTGCCAGCAGTGAATATCGGGGAGGTCCCTATGGCTACACCTTC. Its protein product is CASSEYRGGPYGYTF.

The chain joins TRBV19 to TRBJ1-1, with D unresolved. Trimming shortened V by 9 bases and J by 4 bases, and 15 bases separated the two germline ends. Per germline, CDR1 LNHDA and CDR2 SQIVND (reference sequence). The length of the CDR3 is 13 residues. The CDR3 is CASKRREPTEAFF. In DNA form, the CDR3 reads TGTGCCAGCAAAAGAAGGGAGCCCACTGAAGCTTTCTTT.

The genes are TRBV27 and TRBJ1-5; 8 bases are shared with TRBD1. The J segment lost 1 base and the V segment lost 6 bases, leaving 5 bases of the junction unmatched. The CDR3 loop spans 15 amino acids. CDR1 and CDR2 from the germline V gene are MNHEY and SMNVEV (reference sequence). The DNA of the CDR3 is TGTGCCAGCAGAAGACAGGGGAGCAGCAATCAGCCCCAGCATTTT. It codes for CASRRQGSSNQPQHF.

The sample holds one count of this clone. The J gene is TRBJ2-7, the V gene TRBV28; 14 nucleotides line up with TRBD2. Germline V lookup: CDR1 MDHEN, CDR2 SYDVKM. The CDR3 spans 17 residues. Losses at the gene ends were 5 bases for V and 1 base for J; bases not matched to a gene: 7. The CDR3, as DNA: TGTGCCAGCAGTCCCGGACTAGCGGGAGGTCCATCCTACGAGCAGTACTTC. It encodes CASSPGLAGGPSYEQYF.

The chain links TRBV3-1 (or the pseudogene TRBV3-2) to TRBJ2-7, with 11 bases lining up with TRBD2. Germline loops: CDR1 LGHDT, CDR2 YNNKEL (reference sequence). V lost 4 bases and J lost 3; bases outside the gene matches: 5. This CDR3 is built from 15 residues. The CDR3 DNA reads as TGTGCCAGCAGCCCCGGACTAGCGGGCAACTACGAGCAGTACTTC. Translated: CASSPGLAGNYEQYF.

In this sample, this clone turned up a few times. This chain connects TRBV6-5 to TRBJ1-6; D is unclear. From germline, CDR1 is MNHEY and CDR2 SVGAGI. This CDR3 region has 14 residues. V dropped 6 bases and J dropped 7 bases, with 13 bases sitting between them. CDR3: CASSLAGENSPLHF. The CDR3 DNA reads as TGTGCCAGCAGCCTGGCCGGGGAGAATTCACCCCTCCACTTT.

Details on this clone: At one boundary the junction diverges from the germline segment, which might be a read error. This chain links TRBV7-8 with TRBJ1-1; 7 bases map to TRBD1. This CDR3 contains 16 residues. CDR1 and CDR2 (germline): SGHVS, FQNEAQ. The CDR3 DNA reads as TGTGTCAGCAGCTTAGGGTTCGGGACAGCCAACGGCGGAGCTTTCTTT. Protein product: CVSSLGFGTANGGAFF.

V is TRBV9 and J is TRBJ2-1; 8 nucleotides match TRBD2. The ends lost 3 bases at V and 7 bases at J; junction bases unmatched: 0. The germline CDR1 and CDR2 sequences are SGDLS and YYNGEE. There are 12 residues in the CDR3. CDR3 residues: CASSGLANEQFF. The CDR3 coding sequence is TGTGCCAGCAGCGGACTAGCGAATGAGCAGTTCTTC.

J is TRBJ2-7 and V is TRBV4-1, with TRBD2 identical over 8 bases. The germline gives CDR1 MGHRA, CDR2 YSYEKL. V lost 1 base, J lost 5 bases, and 7 bases stayed unmatched. CDR3 size: 15 residues. CDR3 sequence (DNA): TGCGCCAGCAGCCAAGGAAGCGGGAGTCCCAACGAGCAGTACTTC. It yields the protein CASSQGSGSPNEQYF.

This chain joins TRBV7-9 and TRBJ2-7; tentative D call: TRBD1 (5 bases). The CDR3 contains 15 residues. Germline loops: CDR1 SEHNR, CDR2 FQNEAQ (reference sequence). The V end was cut by 7 bases, the J end by 0 bases, with 16 bases between. CDR3 in amino acids: CASTPLQDNSYEQYF. The CDR3 DNA reads TGTGCCAGCACCCCATTGCAGGACAACTCCTACGAGCAGTACTTC.

This sequence joins TRBV19 and TRBJ2-3, with 11 bases lining up with TRBD1. V shed 8 bases, J shed 2 bases, and the junction held 3 bases outside the gene matches. Looked up from germline, CDR1 is LNHDA and CDR2 is SQIVND (reference sequence). The CDR3 sequence is 14 residues long. In DNA form, the CDR3 reads TGTGCCAGTGGGACAGGGGGTTCCACAGATACGCAGTATTTT. Protein sequence: CASGTGGSTDTQYF.

The rearrangement joins TRBV27 to TRBJ2-5; 10 nucleotides agree with TRBD2. Losses at the gene ends were 6 bases for V and 3 bases for J; bases not matched to a gene: 1. The CDR3 sequence is 13 residues long. CDR1 and CDR2 (germline): MNHEY, SMNVEV (reference sequence). CDR3: CASSGLAEETQYF. In DNA, the CDR3 is TGTGCCAGCAGCGGACTAGCGGAAGAGACCCAGTACTTC.

The CDR3 nucleotides read TGTGCCAGCAGCCAAGAGGGGGGTGCGTCGGGAAGCTACAATGAGCAGTTCTTC. Residues: CASSQEGGASGSYNEQFF. The genes are TRBV3-1 (or the pseudogene TRBV3-2) and TRBJ2-1; D might be TRBD2 (6 bases). Per germline, CDR1 LGHDT and CDR2 YNNKEL (reference sequence). The V and J ends lost 0 bases and 3 bases respectively, with 18 bases between them. CDR3 length: 18 amino acids.